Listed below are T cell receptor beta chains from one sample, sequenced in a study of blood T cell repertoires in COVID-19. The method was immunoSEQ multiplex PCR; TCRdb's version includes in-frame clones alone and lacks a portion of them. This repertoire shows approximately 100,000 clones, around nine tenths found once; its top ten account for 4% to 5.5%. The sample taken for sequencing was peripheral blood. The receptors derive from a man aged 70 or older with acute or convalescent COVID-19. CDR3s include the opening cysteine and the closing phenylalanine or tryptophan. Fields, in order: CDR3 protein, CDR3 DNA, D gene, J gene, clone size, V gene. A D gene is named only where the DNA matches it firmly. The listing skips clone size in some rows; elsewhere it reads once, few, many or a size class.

CDR3 protein: CASTTGTGGLYF
CDR3 DNA: TGTGCCAGCACCACGGGGACAGGGGGCCTTTACTTC
D gene: TRBD1
J gene: TRBJ1-2
clone size: NA
V gene: TRBV5-4

CDR3 protein: CASSRLAGGQGRPEYF
CDR3 DNA: TGTGCCAGCAGTCGACTAGCGGGGGGGCAGGGGAGACCCGAGTACTTC
D gene: TRBD2
J gene: TRBJ2-5
clone size: few
V gene: TRBV27

CDR3 protein: CASSFTGMDGYTF
CDR3 DNA: TGTGCCAGCAGTTTTACCGGGATGGATGGCTACACCTTC
D gene: NA
J gene: TRBJ1-2
clone size: NA
V gene: TRBV28

CDR3 protein: CASSQDSGALREQYF
CDR3 DNA: TGTGCCAGCAGCCAAGACTCCGGAGCCCTACGGGAGCAGTACTTC
D gene: NA
J gene: TRBJ2-7
clone size: few
V gene: TRBV4-2

CDR3 protein: CASSAQDSSSGNTIYF
CDR3 DNA: TGTGCCAGCAGCGCGCAGGACAGCTCCTCTGGAAACACCATATATTTT
D gene: NA
J gene: TRBJ1-3
clone size: NA
V gene: TRBV9

CDR3 protein: CASSLSGETQYF
CDR3 DNA: TGTGCCAGCAGTTTGAGTGGAGAGACCCAGTACTTC
D gene: NA
J gene: TRBJ2-5
clone size: NA
V gene: TRBV6-5

CDR3 protein: CASSGAGVAKNIQYF
CDR3 DNA: TGTGCCAGCAGTGGAGCGGGAGTAGCCAAAAACATTCAGTACTTC
D gene: TRBD2
J gene: TRBJ2-4
clone size: NA
V gene: TRBV6-1

CDR3 protein: CASIGVGEKLFF
CDR3 DNA: TGCGCCAGCATAGGGGTGGGAGAAAAACTGTTTTTT
D gene: NA
J gene: TRBJ1-4
clone size: few
V gene: TRBV10-2

CDR3 protein: CASSHGGGANSPLHF
CDR3 DNA: TGTGCCAGCAGCCATGGAGGGGGCGCCAATTCACCCCTCCACTTT
D gene: TRBD1
J gene: TRBJ1-6
clone size: NA
V gene: TRBV4-2

CDR3 protein: CSATEETQYF
CDR3 DNA: TGCAGTGCCACAGAAGAGACCCAGTACTTC
D gene: NA
J gene: TRBJ2-5
clone size: NA
V gene: TRBV20-1

CDR3 protein: CASSYPGGGHYGYTF
CDR3 DNA: TGTGCCAGCAGTTACCCCGGCGGGGGCCACTATGGCTACACCTTC
D gene: NA
J gene: TRBJ1-2
clone size: few
V gene: TRBV6-6

CDR3 protein: CASSLGGGRDEKLFF
CDR3 DNA: TGTGCCAGCAGCTTGGGCGGGGGGCGCGATGAAAAACTGTTTTTT
D gene: NA
J gene: TRBJ1-4
clone size: NA
V gene: TRBV5-5

CDR3 protein: CASSSQLDRGNTGELFF
CDR3 DNA: TGCGCCAGCAGCTCGCAACTCGACAGGGGGAACACCGGGGAGCTGTTTTTT
D gene: TRBD1
J gene: TRBJ2-2
clone size: NA
V gene: TRBV5-1

CDR3 protein: CASSLGQGNGELFF
CDR3 DNA: TGTGCCAGCAGCCTCGGACAGGGCAACGGGGAGCTGTTTTTT
D gene: TRBD1
J gene: TRBJ2-2
clone size: NA
V gene: TRBV3-1/TRBV3-2

CDR3 protein: CASRMPGQTIYEQYF
CDR3 DNA: TGTGCCAGCAGAATGCCGGGACAGACCATCTACGAGCAGTACTTC
D gene: TRBD1
J gene: TRBJ2-7
clone size: NA
V gene: TRBV28

CDR3 protein: CASSQAGVNTEAFF
CDR3 DNA: TGTGCCAGCAGCCAAGCAGGGGTGAACACTGAAGCTTTCTTT
D gene: NA
J gene: TRBJ1-1
clone size: NA
V gene: TRBV3-1/TRBV3-2

CDR3 protein: CASSKGHSNTEAFF
CDR3 DNA: TGTGCCAGCAGCAAGGGACACTCGAACACTGAAGCTTTCTTT
D gene: NA
J gene: TRBJ1-1
clone size: NA
V gene: TRBV7-6

CDR3 protein: CASSVSRGGAGTDTQYF
CDR3 DNA: TGTGCCAGCAGTGTATCCCGCGGGGGGGCAGGTACAGATACGCAGTATTTT
D gene: TRBD2
J gene: TRBJ2-3
clone size: NA
V gene: TRBV6-1

CDR3 protein: CASSIGGQFSYEQYF
CDR3 DNA: TGTGCCAGTAGTATAGGGGGACAGTTTTCCTACGAGCAGTACTTC
D gene: TRBD1
J gene: TRBJ2-7
clone size: NA
V gene: TRBV19

CDR3 protein: CASRGPAGGVGYTF
CDR3 DNA: TGTGCCAGCAGGGGTCCGGCAGGGGGTGTGGGCTACACCTTC
D gene: TRBD1
J gene: TRBJ1-2
clone size: NA
V gene: TRBV2

CDR3 protein: CASRPSGDGGYTF
CDR3 DNA: TGTGCCAGCAGACCCTCAGGGGACGGTGGCTACACCTTC
D gene: NA
J gene: TRBJ1-2
clone size: once
V gene: TRBV28

CDR3 protein: CASSLVLGAAGGQETQYF
CDR3 DNA: TGTGCCAGCAGCTTAGTTCTGGGTGCAGCGGGGGGCCAAGAGACCCAGTACTTC
D gene: TRBD2
J gene: TRBJ2-5
clone size: NA
V gene: TRBV7-7

CDR3 protein: CASSDPTTGRSGNTIYF
CDR3 DNA: TGTGCCAGCAGCGACCCCACGACAGGGAGGTCTGGAAACACCATATATTTT
D gene: TRBD1
J gene: TRBJ1-3
clone size: NA
V gene: TRBV7-8

CDR3 protein: CAIGEVEGGYTF
CDR3 DNA: TGTGCCATCGGGGAGGTTGAGGGCGGCTACACCTTC
D gene: NA
J gene: TRBJ1-2
clone size: NA
V gene: TRBV10-3

CDR3 protein: CASRPDRPIYEQYF
CDR3 DNA: TGTGCCAGCAGACCCGACAGGCCGATCTACGAGCAGTACTTC
D gene: NA
J gene: TRBJ2-7
clone size: NA
V gene: TRBV28

CDR3 protein: CATSPDRGGRGYF
CDR3 DNA: TGTGCCACCAGCCCGGACAGGGGAGGTAGGGGATATTTT
D gene: TRBD1
J gene: TRBJ1-3
clone size: NA
V gene: TRBV15

CDR3 protein: CASRLQGLNTEAFF
CDR3 DNA: TGTGCCAGCAGACTTCAGGGCCTGAACACTGAAGCTTTCTTT
D gene: NA
J gene: TRBJ1-1
clone size: NA
V gene: TRBV28

CDR3 protein: CASSIDRGTEAFF
CDR3 DNA: TGTGCCAGCAGCATAGACAGGGGGACTGAAGCTTTCTTT
D gene: TRBD1
J gene: TRBJ1-1
clone size: NA
V gene: TRBV7-2

CDR3 protein: CASSLLRGDTQYF
CDR3 DNA: TGTGCCAGCAGCTTATTAAGGGGAGATACGCAGTATTTT
D gene: NA
J gene: TRBJ2-3
clone size: NA
V gene: TRBV7-6

CDR3 protein: CASSPLAITTEAFF
CDR3 DNA: TGTGCCAGCAGCCCCCTGGCCATTACCACTGAAGCTTTCTTT
D gene: NA
J gene: TRBJ1-1
clone size: once
V gene: TRBV7-8

CDR3 protein: CASSFRTGIETQYF
CDR3 DNA: TGTGCCAGCAGCTTCAGGACAGGGATAGAGACCCAGTACTTC
D gene: TRBD1
J gene: TRBJ2-5
clone size: NA
V gene: TRBV5-5

CDR3 protein: CATGQGGSYEQYF
CDR3 DNA: TGTGCCACCGGACAGGGGGGCTCCTACGAGCAGTACTTC
D gene: TRBD1
J gene: TRBJ2-7
clone size: NA
V gene: TRBV6-5

CDR3 protein: CASSPGQWAYNEQFF
CDR3 DNA: TGTGCCAGCAGTCCGGGACAGTGGGCTTACAATGAGCAGTTCTTC
D gene: TRBD1
J gene: TRBJ2-1
clone size: NA
V gene: TRBV28

CDR3 protein: CASSLFFRDEQFF
CDR3 DNA: TGTGCCAGCAGCTTGTTTTTCCGGGATGAGCAGTTCTTC
D gene: NA
J gene: TRBJ2-1
clone size: NA
V gene: TRBV5-6